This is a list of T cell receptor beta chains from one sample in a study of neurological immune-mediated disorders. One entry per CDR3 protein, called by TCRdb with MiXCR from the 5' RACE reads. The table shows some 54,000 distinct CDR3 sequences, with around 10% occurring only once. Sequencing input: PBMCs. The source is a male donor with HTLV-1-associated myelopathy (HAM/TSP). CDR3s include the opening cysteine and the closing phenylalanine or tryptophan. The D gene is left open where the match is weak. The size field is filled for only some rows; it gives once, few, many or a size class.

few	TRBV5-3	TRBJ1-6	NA	CARSCRQEGDSPLHF	TGTGCCAGAAGCTGCCGACAGGAGGGTGATTCACCCCTCCACTTT
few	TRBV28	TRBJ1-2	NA	CASSSSRDSYGYTF	TGTGCCAGCAGTTCAAGCAGAGACTCCTATGGCTACACCTTC
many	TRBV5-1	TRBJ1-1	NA	CASSPNTQGFEAFF	TGCGCCAGCAGCCCAAATACACAGGGATTTGAAGCTTTCTTT
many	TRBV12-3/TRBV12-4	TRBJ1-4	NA	CASSRQVYGEKLFF	TGTGCCAGCAGCAGACAGGTTTATGGTGAAAAACTGTTTTTT
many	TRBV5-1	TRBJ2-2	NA	CASSLAWSGPGELFF	TGCGCCAGCAGCTTGGCATGGTCCGGACCCGGGGAGCTGTTTTTT
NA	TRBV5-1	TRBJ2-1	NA	CASSIGTDSLGYNEQFF	TGCGCCAGCAGCATTGGGACGGACAGCCTGGGGTACAATGAGCAGTTCTTC
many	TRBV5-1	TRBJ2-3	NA	CASSSSGPSMADTQYF	TGCGCCAGCAGCTCCTCCGGTCCTTCCATGGCAGATACGCAGTATTTT
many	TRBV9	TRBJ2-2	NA	CASSVEVATGELFF	TGTGCCAGCAGCGTAGAGGTTGCGACCGGGGAGCTGTTTTTT
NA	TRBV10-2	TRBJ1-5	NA	CASSEVLGRHQHF	TGCGCGAGCAGTGAAGTCCTGGGCCGGCACCAGCATTTT
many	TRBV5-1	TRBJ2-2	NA	CASSLIGNTGELFF	TGCGCCAGCAGCTTGATAGGGAACACCGGGGAGCTGTTTTTT
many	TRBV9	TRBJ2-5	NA	CASSRLGGYQETQYF	TGTGCCAGCAGCAGACTAGGAGGGTACCAAGAGACCCAGTACTTC
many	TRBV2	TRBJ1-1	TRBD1	CASRKDRVNTEAFF	TGTGCCAGCAGGAAGGACAGGGTCAACACTGAAGCTTTCTTT
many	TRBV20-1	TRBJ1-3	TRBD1	CSADQGADTIYF	TGCAGTGCCGACCAGGGGGCAGACACCATATATTTT
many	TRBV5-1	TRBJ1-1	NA	CASRRRENTEAFF	TGCGCCAGCAGACGAAGGGAGAACACTGAAGCTTTCTTT
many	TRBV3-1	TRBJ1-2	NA	CASSQVGGYTF	TGTGCCAGCAGCCAAGTAGGGGGCTACACCTTC
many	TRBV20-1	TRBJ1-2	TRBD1	CSAPGQGIRGYTF	TGCAGTGCCCCGGGACAGGGGATTCGAGGCTACACCTTC
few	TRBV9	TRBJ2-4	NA	CASSHMGDIQYF	TGTGCCAGCAGCCATATGGGGGACATTCAGTACTTC
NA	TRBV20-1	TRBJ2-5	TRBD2	CSARGLAGVQETQYF	TGCAGTGCTAGGGGACTAGCGGGGGTTCAAGAGACCCAGTACTTC
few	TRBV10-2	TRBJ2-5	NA	CASKDPLGLVSTQYF	TGCGCCAGCAAGGATCCCCTGGGGCTAGTCAGCACCCAGTACTTC
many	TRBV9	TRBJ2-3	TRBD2	CASSVGASGAFTDTQYF	TGTGCCAGCAGCGTAGGGGCTAGCGGGGCGTTCACAGATACGCAGTATTTT
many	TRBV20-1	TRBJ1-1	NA	CSARETGYYTEAFF	TGCAGTGCTAGAGAGACAGGTTACTACACTGAAGCTTTCTTT
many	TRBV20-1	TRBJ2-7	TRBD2	CSARGLAETYEQYF	TGCAGTGCTAGAGGACTAGCTGAGACCTACGAGCAGTACTTC
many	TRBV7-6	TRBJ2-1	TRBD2	CASSLAHLAGGYNEQFF	TGTGCCAGCAGCTTAGCCCATCTAGCGGGGGGCTACAATGAGCAGTTCTTC
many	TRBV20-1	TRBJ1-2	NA	CSAMRGLGYGYTF	TGCAGTGCCATGAGGGGGTTAGGCTATGGCTACACCTTC
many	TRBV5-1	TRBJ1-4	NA	CASSGQAEATNEKLFF	TGCGCCAGCAGCGGGCAGGCGGAAGCAACTAATGAAAAACTGTTTTTT
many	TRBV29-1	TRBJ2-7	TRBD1	CSVGQSSYEQYF	TGCAGCGTGGGACAGAGCTCCTACGAGCAGTACTTC
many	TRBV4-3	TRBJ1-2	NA	CASSQAFGEEYGYTF	TGCGCCAGCAGCCAAGCGTTCGGGGAAGAATATGGCTACACCTTC